This T cell receptor (beta chain) is drawn from a study of beta chain features in type 1 diabetes. Study-level information: Age, gender and cell yields were alike across patients and healthy donors.

Expressed TCRB transcripts were sequenced because the isolated RNA had all been reverse transcribed beforehand. The method was immunoSEQ multiplex PCR; TCRdb's version includes in-frame clones alone and lacks a portion of them. This repertoire shows more than 130,000 clones, 6.9% found once; its top ten account for about 1.3%. To note about this clone: Antigen unknown.

Study-level results: A closer apparent resemblance between naive, central memory and Treg TCRB repertoires was seen in patients than in healthy donors.

Specimen: central memory CD4+ T cells from blood. The sequence was collected from a woman aged 25 to 39 in good health.

The chain's CDR3 is CASSLRGYEQYF. CDR3 coding DNA: TGTGCCAGCAGTTTGCGGGGATACGAGCAGTACTTC. This chain joins TRBV28 and TRBJ2-7; TRBD2 might be the D (6 bases). Per the germline V gene, CDR1 is MDHEN and CDR2 is SYDVKM. Between the trimmed V and J ends, which lost 3 bases and 4 bases, there was a span of 7 bases. The CDR3 consists of 12 residues.